These T cell receptor beta chains were read from a single sample in a study of blood T cell repertoires in COVID-19. Assay: immunoSEQ multiplex PCR; the TCRdb copy retains only in-frame clones and omits some. The top ten hold 5.5% to 8.5% of the sample, which has some 240,000 clones, about 78% seen once. Source material: peripheral blood. The source is an older woman with acute or convalescent COVID-19. Each CDR3 is given with its conserved first and last residue. D genes are given only for firm matches. Size values are once, few and many counts, or a class for expanded clones, and some rows have none.

TRBV2	TRBJ2-2	-	TRBD1	CASSEGQGNTGELFF	TGTGCCAGCAGTGAAGGACAGGGGAACACCGGGGAGCTGTTTTTT
TRBV19	TRBJ2-3	-	-	CASSALQLGGGDTQYF	TGTGCCAGTAGTGCCCTCCAATTGGGAGGGGGAGATACGCAGTATTTT
TRBV5-4	TRBJ2-3	many	TRBD2	CASTKRTSGLTKPDTQYF	TGTGCCAGCACCAAGCGGACTAGCGGCTTAACGAAGCCAGATACGCAGTATTTT
TRBV10-3	TRBJ1-1	-	-	CAISEGSGEAFF	TGTGCCATCAGTGAGGGATCAGGGGAAGCTTTCTTT
TRBV7-2	TRBJ2-4	-	-	CASSLVAQAVLAKNIQYF	TGTGCCAGCAGCTTAGTTGCACAGGCAGTCCTAGCCAAAAACATTCAGTACTTC
TRBV11-3	TRBJ2-3	-	-	CASSFYRADTQYF	TGTGCCAGCAGCTTCTACAGGGCAGATACGCAGTATTTT
TRBV6-2/TRBV6-3	TRBJ2-7	-	-	CASSNRPPYEQYF	TGTGCCAGCAGCAACAGACCACCCTACGAGCAGTACTTC
TRBV7-2	TRBJ2-4	-	-	CASSLDQGGSGNIQYF	TGTGCCAGCAGCTTAGACCAAGGAGGGTCCGGAAACATTCAGTACTTC
TRBV7-3	TRBJ2-2	-	TRBD1	CASSHGQVLNTGELFF	TGTGCCAGCAGCCACGGACAGGTCCTGAACACCGGGGAGCTGTTTTTT
TRBV5-1	TRBJ2-3	-	-	CASSLGPRTGGTDTQYF	TGCGCCAGCAGCTTGGGTCCCCGAACGGGTGGCACAGATACGCAGTATTTT
TRBV24-1	TRBJ2-3	-	TRBD2	CATSETGLAGVADTQYF	TGTGCCACCAGTGAAACGGGACTAGCGGGGGTCGCAGATACGCAGTATTTT
TRBV7-8	TRBJ2-2	-	TRBD1	CASNYQGALRYGELFF	TGTGCCAGCAACTATCAGGGGGCTTTGAGATACGGGGAGCTGTTTTTT
TRBV2	TRBJ1-5	-	TRBD1	CASSSQGGRDQPQHF	TGTGCCAGCAGTTCCCAGGGGGGTAGGGATCAGCCCCAGCATTTT
TRBV5-1	TRBJ1-1	-	TRBD1	CASSIGQGENTEAFF	TGCGCCAGCAGCATAGGACAGGGAGAGAACACTGAAGCTTTCTTT
TRBV30	TRBJ1-3	once	TRBD1	CAWSSYRGSGNTIYF	TGTGCCTGGAGTTCCTACAGGGGATCTGGAAACACCATATATTTT
TRBV9	TRBJ2-2	-	-	CASSGLQHTGELFF	TGTGCCAGCAGCGGGTTACAGCACACCGGGGAGCTGTTTTTT
TRBV7-2	TRBJ1-1	-	-	CASSIRRGNTEAFF	TGTGCCAGCAGCATTCGTAGGGGTAACACTGAAGCTTTCTTT
TRBV3-1/TRBV3-2	TRBJ2-5	-	-	CASSQDWSQGGQETQYF	TGTGCCAGCAGCCAAGATTGGTCACAGGGCGGCCAAGAGACCCAGTACTTC
TRBV5-1	TRBJ2-3	-	TRBD1	CASSPTGQGSTDTQYF	TGCGCCAGCAGCCCTACCGGACAGGGAAGCACAGATACGCAGTATTTT
TRBV12-5	TRBJ2-3	-	-	CASGWDKTDTQYF	TGTGCTAGTGGTTGGGACAAAACAGATACGCAGTATTTT
TRBV11-2	TRBJ2-7	-	-	CASSSRRTNRDIATYEQYF	TGTGCCAGCAGTTCAAGACGAACGAACCGGGACATCGCGACCTACGAGCAGTACTTC
TRBV5-4	TRBJ2-5	few	TRBD1	CASSLTGVEETQYF	TGTGCCAGCAGCTTGACAGGGGTTGAGGAGACCCAGTACTTC
TRBV7-9	TRBJ2-2	-	-	CASSLIRGPGELFF	TGTGCCAGCAGCTTAATCCGGGGTCCCGGGGAGCTGTTTTTT
TRBV7-2	TRBJ2-7	-	-	CASSPYYNYEQYF	TGTGCCAGCAGCCCTTACTATAACTACGAGCAGTACTTC
TRBV4-1	TRBJ2-3	-	-	CASGRLPGTDTQYF	TGCGCCAGCGGGCGCCTCCCAGGCACAGATACGCAGTATTTT
TRBV5-1	TRBJ1-5	-	TRBD1	CASSLGPGQSSNQPQHF	TGCGCCAGCAGCTTGGGCCCGGGACAGAGTAGCAATCAGCCCCAGCATTTT
TRBV6-2/TRBV6-3	TRBJ2-7	-	TRBD1	CASSTPGGTGMGEQYF	TGTGCCAGCAGTACCCCAGGCGGGACAGGGATGGGCGAGCAGTACTTC
TRBV12-3/TRBV12-4	TRBJ2-1	-	-	CASSLQQGGEQFF	TGTGCCAGCAGTTTACAACAGGGGGGGGAGCAGTTCTTC
TRBV29-1	TRBJ1-2	few	-	CSVEASYGYTF	TGCAGCGTTGAAGCCAGCTATGGCTACACCTTC
TRBV11-1	TRBJ2-3	-	TRBD2	CASSFPAGGTDTQYF	TGTGCCAGCAGCTTCCCAGCGGGGGGGACCGATACGCAGTATTTT
TRBV6-5	TRBJ2-1	-	-	CASSYSTGGNEQFF	TGTGCCAGCAGTTACTCGACAGGAGGCAATGAGCAGTTCTTC
TRBV2	TRBJ2-2	-	-	CASSRTARGTGELFF	TGTGCCAGCAGTCGGACAGCTCGGGGCACCGGGGAGCTGTTTTTT
TRBV15	TRBJ1-6	-	-	CATSGGDSPLHF	TGTGCCACTTCCGGGGGGGATTCACCCCTCCACTTT
TRBV11-2	TRBJ1-4	few	TRBD1	CASSSPRQGAGGHEKLFF	TGTGCCAGCAGCTCCCCGCGACAGGGGGCCGGCGGGCATGAAAAACTGTTTTTT
TRBV14	TRBJ2-5	few	-	CASSQVFGETQYF	TGTGCCAGCAGCCAAGTATTCGGAGAGACCCAGTACTTC
TRBV27	TRBJ2-1	-	-	CASSLFWAGNDNEQFF	TGTGCCAGCAGTTTGTTCTGGGCGGGGAACGACAATGAGCAGTTCTTC
TRBV7-9	TRBJ2-2	once	TRBD1	CASKDRGPVGTGELFF	TGTGCCAGCAAGGACAGGGGGCCGGTTGGGACCGGGGAGCTGTTTTTT
TRBV6-5	TRBJ1-5	-	-	CASSYSTDSGQPQHF	TGTGCCAGCAGTTACTCGACGGATTCGGGGCAGCCCCAGCATTTT
TRBV2	TRBJ2-3	-	-	CASSDRGNPGYF	TGTGCCAGCAGTGATCGGGGGAATCCGGGGTATTTT
TRBV19	TRBJ2-2	once	-	CASKLATNTGELFF	TGTGCCAGTAAGCTAGCGACGAACACCGGGGAGCTGTTTTTT
TRBV5-5	TRBJ2-5	once	TRBD1	CASSLGTGEQETQYF	TGTGCCAGCAGCCTCGGGACAGGGGAACAAGAGACCCAGTACTTC
TRBV6-2/TRBV6-3	TRBJ2-7	many	-	CASSLKSLYYEQYF	TGTGCCAGCAGTTTAAAGAGTCTTTACTACGAGCAGTACTTC
TRBV7-3	TRBJ2-5	-	TRBD2	CASSPTGRETQYF	TGTGCCAGCAGTCCCACCGGGAGGGAGACCCAGTACTTC
TRBV12-3/TRBV12-4	TRBJ1-1	-	-	CASAILPSEAFF	TGTGCCAGTGCGATACTGCCCTCCGAAGCTTTCTTT
TRBV19	TRBJ2-1	-	TRBD2	CASSKIAGGYNEQFF	TGTGCCAGTAGTAAAATAGCGGGGGGATACAATGAGCAGTTCTTC
TRBV7-2	TRBJ2-5	-	TRBD1	CASSLARDRGETQYF	TGTGCCAGCAGCTTAGCCAGGGACAGGGGAGAGACCCAGTACTTC
TRBV5-1	TRBJ2-1	-	-	CASSALGGNSYNEQFF	TGCGCCAGCAGCGCTCTCGGGGGAAACTCCTACAATGAGCAGTTCTTC
TRBV12-5	TRBJ1-2	-	-	CASGTTGYSNGYTF	TGTGCTAGTGGGACAACAGGGTACTCCAATGGCTACACCTTC
TRBV3-1/TRBV3-2	TRBJ1-4	-	TRBD1	CASSLSDRGNEKLFF	TGTGCCAGCAGCCTTTCGGACAGGGGTAATGAAAAACTGTTTTTT
TRBV18	TRBJ2-3	-	TRBD2	CASSPLAATAKTDTQYF	TGTGCCAGCTCACCTCTAGCGGCGACCGCAAAAACAGATACGCAGTATTTT
TRBV5-1	TRBJ1-1	-	-	CASNMRDNTEAFF	TGCGCCAGCAATATGAGGGATAACACTGAAGCTTTCTTT